This T cell receptor (beta chain) was sequenced for a study of T cells in Graves' hyperthyroidism and ophthalmopathy. There were TCR beta CDR3 regions amplified from RNA transcripts. HTBI primers were the set used in a first-round RT-PCR of the TCR CDR3. TCRdb re-analysed the multiplex PCR reads in MiXCR, keeping a single row per CDR3 protein. The repertoire holds hundreds of thousands of distinct CDR3 sequences, with around 19% as singletons. In the case of this clonotype: Antigen: not known. This may stem from a read error, because a much larger clone lies one nucleotide away.

V lost 3 bases to trimming and J lost 3 bases, with 11 bases between them. The V gene's germline CDR1 is ENHRY and CDR2 SYGVKD. CDR3 length equals 15 residues. Graves' hyperthyroidism qualified as stable when ophthalmopathy did not progress within 18 months. Exclusion followed for patients with uncontrolled infection, other autoimmune disease, pregnancy or lactation. Study-level results: Classification by a 13 V-J model distinguished ophthalmopathy from stable hyperthyroidism. The model predicted ophthalmopathy a median around 6 months before onset.

J is TRBJ2-2 and V is TRBV10-3; the D is unclear. This clonotype was sampled from a man in his forties or fifties with Graves' hyperthyroidism. Specimen: blood. The CDR3 protein is CAISDSMVYTGELFF. CDR3 DNA sequence: TGTGCCATCAGTGACTCGATGGTTTACACCGGGGAGCTGTTTTTT.